What follows are 32 T cell receptor beta chains derived from one specimen sequenced in a study of T-cell reconstitution after alpha-beta-depleted transplantation in children. A TCRbeta library incorporating unique molecular identifiers was prepared. TCRdb processed the PCR reads anew with MiXCR; each CDR3 protein has one entry. The sample carries about 900,000 distinct CDR3 sequences, roughly 29% recorded once. The sequences come from PBMCs, mostly from graft donor cells, collected 360 days after TCRalphabeta/CD19-depleted stem cell transplant. These receptors were taken from a boy younger than two who had a stem cell transplant for SCID, so the T cells may come from the graft donor.

The chain uses TRBV9 and TRBJ2-7; D may be TRBD1 (5 bases). V lost 2 bases and J 6 bases, leaving 24 bases between the germline ends. CDR1 is SGDLS, CDR2 YYNGEE, per germline. The length of the CDR3 is 17 residues. The CDR3 DNA reads TGTGCCAGCAGCGTTGGTCCTAACGGGCAGGGAAGGGGCGAGCAGTACTTC. Protein: CASSVGPNGQGRGEQYF.

The genes are TRBV6-5 and TRBJ2-7; D might be TRBD1 (5 bases). V was clipped by 4 bases and J by 3 bases, with 16 bases between them. Germline CDR1 is MNHEY and CDR2 is SVGAGI. The length of the CDR3 is 15 residues. CDR3 nucleotides: TGTGCCAGCAGTTCCTGGGGCAGCACTCACTACGAGCAGTACTTC. This translates into CASSSWGSTHYEQYF.

The chain links TRBV15 to TRBJ1-5, with unresolved D. V was shortened by 0 bases and J by 0 bases, with 9 bases between the two germline ends. Germline-derived CDR1 and CDR2 are LNHNV and YYDKDF (reference sequence). The length of the CDR3 is 16 residues. CDR3 in amino acids: CATSRDWAYSNQPQHF. Written as DNA, the CDR3 is TGTGCCACCAGCAGAGATTGGGCATATAGCAATCAGCCCCAGCATTTT.

V is TRBV20-1 and J is TRBJ2-7, with D unresolved. This CDR3 region has 12 residues. Per the germline V gene, CDR1 is DFQATT and CDR2 is SNEGSKA (reference sequence). Trimming pared 0 bases from V and 2 bases from J, leaving 5 bases between. The CDR3 sequence: CSAREDTYEQYF. CDR3 DNA sequence: TGCAGTGCTAGAGAAGATACCTACGAGCAGTACTTC.

This chain connects TRBV29-1 to TRBJ2-3, with unresolved D. The germline gives CDR1 SQVTM, CDR2 ANQGSEA. The germline V and J ends were trimmed by 6 bases and 3 bases, with 4 bases remaining between them. The CDR3 has 10 amino acids. CDR3 sequence reads: CSVLTDTQYF. The CDR3 DNA follows: TGCAGCGTGCTGACAGATACGCAGTATTTT.

Only a few counts were recorded for this clonotype. CDR3: CSAKEGAANEQFF. For the CDR3, the DNA is TGCAGTGCTAAGGAGGGGGCGGCCAATGAGCAGTTCTTC. The chain employs TRBV20-1 and TRBJ2-1; D is perhaps TRBD1 (7 bases). Trimming stripped 4 bases from V and 6 bases from J, with 13 bases between. This CDR3 contains 13 residues. Germline CDR1 DFQATT, CDR2 SNEGSKA (reference sequence).

The chain uses TRBV9 and TRBJ2-2; D ambiguous. This CDR3 spans 13 amino acids. V lost 3 bases to trimming and J lost 5 bases, with 8 bases between them. Germline-derived CDR1 and CDR2 are SGDLS and YYNGEE. The CDR3 DNA reads as TGTGCCAGCAGCGAGAGAGAGACCGGGGAGCTGTTTTTT. It specifies CASSERETGELFF.

This chain uses TRBV5-1 with TRBJ1-1; 7 positions match TRBD1. The trim removed 3 bases at V and 4 bases at J, leaving 6 bases unmatched. The germline CDR1 and CDR2 sequences are SGHRS and YFSETQ. CDR3 size: 14 residues. CDR3: CASSSTTGVTEAFF. CDR3 nucleotide sequence: TGCGCCAGCAGCTCGACCACAGGGGTCACTGAAGCTTTCTTT.

This chain connects TRBV29-1 to TRBJ2-3; TRBD1 agrees at 7 bases. Germline loops: CDR1 SQVTM, CDR2 ANQGSEA. Unmatched junction bases numbered 15, after V lost 3 bases and J lost 9 bases. This CDR3 has 15 amino acids. CDR3 sequence: CSVDRGQDRSGTQYF. For the CDR3, the DNA is TGCAGCGTTGATAGAGGACAGGATCGGTCGGGGACGCAGTATTTT.

This clonotype turned up a few times. The V gene is TRBV5-1, the J gene TRBJ2-3, with D maybe TRBD1 (5 bases). The CDR3 extends over 13 amino acids. V lost 0 bases to trimming and J lost 5 bases, with 7 bases between them. CDR1 and CDR2 (germline): SGHRS, YFSETQ. The CDR3 nucleotides read TGCGCCAGCAGCTTGGCCCAGGGAGATACGCAGTATTTT. Amino acids: CASSLAQGDTQYF.

V is TRBV9 and J is TRBJ2-7, with 8 bases lining up with TRBD2. The junction had 20 bases not matched to a gene; V was cut back by 4 bases and J by 5 bases. Germline-derived CDR1 and CDR2 are SGDLS and YYNGEE. This CDR3 contains 18 residues. The DNA for the CDR3 is TGTGCCAGCAGCCCCCGCGGACTAGCTCGGTCAGCGCTTCACGAGCAGTACTTC. Translation: CASSPRGLARSALHEQYF. Using reference TRBV9 and TRBJ2-7 for the parts outside the CDR3, the full variable domain is DSGVTQTPKHLITATGQRVTLRCSPRSGDLSVYWYQQSLDQGLQFLIQYYNGEERAKGNILERFSAQQFPDLHSELNLSSLELGDSALYFCASSPRGLARSALHEQYFGPGTRLTVT.

This clonotype was seen a few times. The rearrangement uses TRBV7-2 and TRBJ2-5, with 12 bases lining up with TRBD2. The CDR3 is 16 amino acids. Looked up from germline, CDR1 is SGHTA and CDR2 is FQGNSA. With 3 bases clipped from V and 4 bases from J, the junction kept 6 bases outside the gene matches. The DNA of the CDR3 is TGTGCCAGCAGCTTCGGACTAGCGGGGCGGGTAGAGACCCAGTACTTC. Protein sequence: CASSFGLAGRVETQYF.

This clonotype occurred a few times. This rearrangement joins TRBV6-2 or TRBV6-3 to TRBJ2-3, with D possibly matching TRBD1 (5 bases). The CDR3 has 14 amino acids. The germline CDR1 and CDR2 sequences are MNHEY and SVGEGT. Trimming stripped 2 bases from V and 1 base from J, with 7 bases between. Here the CDR3 reads CASSYLGGTDTQYF. CDR3 DNA sequence: TGTGCCAGCAGTTACCTAGGGGGCACAGATACGCAGTATTTT.

This clonotype was recorded a few times. This rearrangement joins TRBV5-6 to TRBJ2-1; D is perhaps TRBD2 (6 bases). The germline V gene has CDR1 SGHDT and CDR2 YYEEEE. The CDR3 runs 14 residues. V was clipped by 2 bases and J by 7 bases, with 13 bases between them. The DNA for the CDR3 is TGTGCCAGCAGCTTTGGGTTAGCGGCAAATGAGCAGTTCTTC. This codes for CASSFGLAANEQFF.

This clonotype was seen a handful of times. This CDR3 is CASSQYRGAIYNEQFF. The CDR3 nucleotides are TGCGCCAGCAGCCAATATAGGGGGGCCATCTACAATGAGCAGTTCTTC. This chain connects TRBV4-3 to TRBJ2-1; D is perhaps TRBD1 or TRBD2 (6 bases each). The CDR3 consists of 16 residues. The V gene's germline CDR1 is LGHNA and CDR2 YSLEER. V lost 2 bases to trimming and J lost 3 bases, with 14 bases between them.

V and J are TRBV3-1 and TRBJ2-1; D gene unclear. Germline V gives CDR1 LGHDT, CDR2 YNNKEL (reference sequence). There are 15 residues in the CDR3. The V and J ends lost 2 bases and 6 bases respectively, with 14 bases between them. The CDR3 region has the DNA TGTGCCAGCAGCCAATATAACAAGGTGGTCAATGAGCAGTTCTTC. This gives the protein CASSQYNKVVNEQFF.

This clonotype was detected many times. The rearrangement joins TRBV10-3 to TRBJ1-4; possible D gene TRBD1, 5 bases. Germline V gene sequence: CDR1 ENHRY, CDR2 SYGVKD. Trimming left V 8 bases short and J 1 base short, with 11 bases between. The CDR3 is 14 residues long. CDR3 sequence (DNA): TGTGCCATCTCGGTAACAGGAACTAATGAAAAACTGTTTTTT. This translates into CAISVTGTNEKLFF.

This sequence joins TRBV5-1 and TRBJ2-5; D gene unclear. The CDR3 length is 16 residues. Germline V gene lookup returns CDR1 SGHRS and CDR2 YFSETQ. Trimming stripped 3 bases from V and 1 base from J, with 16 bases between. The CDR3 DNA reads as TGCGCCAGCAGCTCCGGCCTCCAGCCCTCCCAAGAGACCCAGTACTTC. It specifies CASSSGLQPSQETQYF.

The rearrangement links TRBV2 to TRBJ2-7; D may be TRBD1 or TRBD2 (6 bases each). The CDR3 spans 15 residues. V lost 1 base to trimming and J lost 7 bases, with 17 bases between them. The germline gives CDR1 SNHLY, CDR2 FYNNEI. DNA for the CDR3: TGTGCCAGCAGTGAAGGGGGGGCAAGGTCATGGGAGCAGTACTTC. It translates to CASSEGGARSWEQYF.

Many counts were recorded for this clonotype. The rearrangement joins TRBV28 to TRBJ1-5; unclear D gene. This CDR3 region has 14 residues. The V gene's germline CDR1 is MDHEN and CDR2 SYDVKM. Trimming took off 6 bases at V and 4 bases at J, with 13 bases between the two ends. The CDR3 nucleotides read TGTGCCAGCAGGCCTCAGATTTGGAATCAGCCCCAGCATTTT. Residues: CASRPQIWNQPQHF.

The rearrangement uses TRBV3-1 and TRBJ2-1, with a possible D match to TRBD2 (6 bases). In germline, CDR1 is LGHDT, CDR2 YNNKEL (reference sequence). This CDR3 is built from 17 residues. V shed 1 base and J shed 0 bases, with 13 bases lying between them. The CDR3 coding sequence is TGTGCCAGCAGCCAAGCGGGACTCACGAGCTCCTACAATGAGCAGTTCTTC. As protein: CASSQAGLTSSYNEQFF.

The V call is TRBV4-1, the J call TRBJ2-7, with 7 bases identical to TRBD2. The germline V gene has CDR1 MGHRA and CDR2 YSYEKL. The CDR3 is 14 amino acids. J was trimmed by 2 bases and V by 3 bases; bases with no gene match: 4. The CDR3 region has the DNA TGCGCCAGCAGCCATCCGGCGGGGGCCTACGAGCAGTACTTC. Translated: CASSHPAGAYEQYF.

In this sample, this clonotype turned up a few times. The chain links TRBV20-1 to TRBJ2-7; D may be TRBD1 or TRBD2 (5 bases each). Germline CDR1 is DFQATT and CDR2 is SNEGSKA (reference sequence). V was pared by 2 bases and J by 3 bases, with 11 bases between. This CDR3 has 13 amino acids. The CDR3 bases are TGCAGTGCTAGAAGGGGACCCGACTACGAGCAGTACTTC. Protein: CSARRGPDYEQYF.

This clonotype was detected only a few times. The chain combines TRBV6-5 with TRBJ2-2; 9 bases agree with TRBD1. Germline V gene sequence: CDR1 MNHEY, CDR2 SVGAGI. CDR3 length equals 15 residues. The V and J ends lost 3 bases and 6 bases, in that order; junction bases with no gene match: 5. In DNA form, the CDR3 reads TGTGCCAGCAGTTATGGGACAGGGTACCCCGGGGAGCTGTTTTTT. Residues: CASSYGTGYPGELFF.

This sequence joins TRBV12-3 or TRBV12-4 and TRBJ2-3; the D is unclear. Deletions cut 8 bases from V and 2 bases from J, with 20 bases between. The CDR3 is 16 amino acids. CDR3 sequence: CASFPPAERFTDTQYF. The CDR3 nucleotides read TGTGCCAGCTTCCCCCCCGCGGAGAGGTTCACAGATACGCAGTATTTT.

The chain uses TRBV20-1 and TRBJ2-3; TRBD2 matches at 9 bases. The V gene's germline CDR1 is DFQATT and CDR2 SNEGSKA (reference sequence). V lost 7 bases and J lost 0; bases outside the gene matches: 17. This CDR3 region has 18 residues. The CDR3 DNA sequence: TGCAGTGTTACAGATGACCTAGCGGGGTGGACTAGCACAGATACGCAGTATTTT. This codes for CSVTDDLAGWTSTDTQYF.

In DNA, the CDR3 is TGCGCCAGCAGCTTGACAGGGGATGGGAGGAATGAGCAGTTCTTC. Protein sequence: CASSLTGDGRNEQFF. V gene TRBV5-1 combines with J gene TRBJ2-1; perhaps TRBD1 as D (7 bases). V lost 1 base and J 7 bases, leaving 15 bases between the germline ends. The CDR3 has 15 amino acids. Germline V lookup: CDR1 SGHRS, CDR2 YFSETQ.

V gene TRBV4-3 combines with J gene TRBJ2-2, with 10 positions matching TRBD2. CDR1 is LGHNA and CDR2 is YSLEER in the germline V gene. There are 18 residues in the CDR3. J lost 1 base, V lost 5 bases, and 10 bases had no gene match. The CDR3, as DNA: TGCGCCAGCAGCTACGAAACAGGGACTAGCGAGAACACCGGGGAGCTGTTTTTT. Protein: CASSYETGTSENTGELFF.

J is TRBJ2-5 and V is TRBV2; D is unresolved. V lost 4 bases, J lost 10 bases, and 16 bases lay in between. The CDR3 sequence is 13 residues long. Germline assignment: CDR1 SNHLY and CDR2 FYNNEI. The CDR3 reads CASSGSPVEDQYF. The CDR3 nucleotides read TGTGCCAGCAGTGGATCACCCGTCGAAGACCAGTACTTC. Filled out from reference TRBV2 and TRBJ2-5, the complete variable domain reads EPEVTQTPSHQVTQMGQEVILRCVPISNHLYFYWYRQILGQKVEFLVSFYNNEISEKSEIFDDQFSVERPDGSNFTLKIRSTKLEDSAMYFCASSGSPVEDQYFGPGTRLLVL.

The rearrangement joins TRBV20-1 to TRBJ2-5, with TRBD1 as a possible D gene (6 bases). Germline values: CDR1 DFQATT, CDR2 SNEGSKA (reference sequence). The CDR3 spans 17 residues. The V end was cut by 5 bases, the J end by 5 bases, with 27 bases between. The CDR3 spells CSAPFGGTGQSFETQYF. CDR3 sequence (DNA): TGCAGTGCTCCCTTCGGTGGTACAGGGCAATCCTTCGAGACCCAGTACTTC.

A few counts support this clonotype. The chain employs TRBV5-1 and TRBJ2-1, with 12 positions matching TRBD1. V shed 4 bases, J shed 9 bases, and the junction held 14 bases outside the gene matches. Germline V lookup: CDR1 SGHRS, CDR2 YFSETQ. This CDR3 region has 17 residues. DNA for the CDR3: TGCGCCAGCAGCATAAACCGTCCGGGACAGGGGGCAGGTGAGCAGTTCTTC. As protein: CASSINRPGQGAGEQFF.

This clonotype came up a few times. V is TRBV7-9 and J is TRBJ1-2; no firm D call. Germline CDR1 and CDR2: SEHNR and FQNEAQ (reference sequence). V was shortened by 7 bases and J by 8 bases, with 23 bases between the two germline ends. The CDR3 sequence is 15 residues long. CDR3 DNA: TGTGCCAGCATCCCTGCCGGACTCCAAACGCGGGGCTACACCTTC. Residues: CASIPAGLQTRGYTF. The variable domain in full, with the rest retrieved from reference TRBV7-9 and TRBJ1-2, is DTGVSQNPRHKITKRGQNVTFRCDPISEHNRLYWYRQTLGQGPEFLTYFQNEAQLEKSRLLSDRFSAERPKGSFSTLEIQRTEQGDSAMYLCASIPAGLQTRGYTFGSGTRLTVV.